Shown below are 26 T cell receptor beta chains from a single sample sequenced in a study of blood T cells in healthy people across ages. For the second PCR, which ran for roughly 6 to 12 cycles, a sample-barcoded 5' primer and a J-beta primer mix were used. Each CDR3 protein is one row after TCRdb ran MiXCR on the 5' RACE reads. Among about 800,000 distinct CDR3 sequences listed, roughly 64% were seen once. Sequences were obtained from blood. These receptors all stem from a young man in good health.

The DNA for the CDR3 is TGTGCCTGGACCGGGACAGGGGGCACTGAAGCTTTCTTT. It specifies CAWTGTGGTEAFF. The chain uses TRBV30 and TRBJ1-1; 11 nucleotides agree with TRBD1. J lost 4 bases, V lost 4 bases, and 2 bases had no gene match. Per the germline V gene, CDR1 is GTSNPN and CDR2 is SVGIG (reference sequence). There are 13 residues in the CDR3.

The rearrangement joins TRBV5-1 to TRBJ2-1, with D perhaps being TRBD1 or TRBD2 (5 bases each). V lost 1 base to trimming and J lost 7 bases, with 15 bases between them. Per the germline V gene, CDR1 is SGHRS and CDR2 is YFSETQ. This CDR3 is built from 15 residues. The CDR3 region has the DNA TGCGCCAGCAGCTTGTTTCGGGGCTCCCGAAATGAGCAGTTCTTC. It yields the protein CASSLFRGSRNEQFF.

This clonotype has more than one count but fewer than ten. The chain employs TRBV12-3 or TRBV12-4 and TRBJ1-1; 7 bases match TRBD1. Trimming removed 6 bases from V and 6 bases from J; junction bases left unmatched: 4. CDR3 size: 12 residues. Here the CDR3 DNA reads TGTGCCAGCAGGACAGGGCTCGCTGAAGCTTTCTTT. This translates into CASRTGLAEAFF.

The genes are TRBV20-1 and TRBJ1-6; possible D gene TRBD1, 5 bases. This CDR3 region has 15 residues. The ends were cut back, 0 bases at V and 6 bases at J, with 12 bases in the middle. Germline V CDR1 and CDR2: DFQATT, SNEGSKA (reference sequence). The CDR3 DNA reads as TGCAGTGCTAGAGACGCGGGGCAGGCTAATTCACCCCTCCACTTT. This encodes CSARDAGQANSPLHF.

V gene TRBV6-2 or TRBV6-3 combines with J gene TRBJ1-5, with D perhaps TRBD1 (6 bases). V lost 5 bases, J lost 0 bases, and 11 bases lay in between. CDR3 length: 15 residues. Germline loops: CDR1 MNHEY, CDR2 SVGEGT. CDR3 sequence reads: CASSRRDISNQPQHF. In DNA, the CDR3 is TGTGCCAGCAGTCGCCGGGACATTAGCAATCAGCCCCAGCATTTT.

The chain carries TRBV2 and TRBJ2-1; no firm D call. The V end was cut by 7 bases, the J end by 9 bases, with 10 bases between. The CDR3 length is 11 residues. From germline, CDR1 is SNHLY and CDR2 FYNNEI. CDR3 amino acids: CASTLVCEQFF. DNA for the CDR3: TGTGCCAGCACGCTGGTTTGTGAGCAGTTCTTC.

This chain connects TRBV7-2 to TRBJ1-2, with TRBD1 identical over 8 bases. Germline V CDR1 and CDR2: SGHTA, FQGNSA. V gave up 2 bases and J gave up 7 bases; unmatched junction bases: 6. The CDR3 has 14 residues. CDR3 loop: CASSLYRGSSGYTF. In nucleotides, the CDR3 is TGTGCCAGCAGCTTATACAGGGGGTCCTCTGGCTACACCTTC.

This clonotype was found many times. The DNA of the CDR3 is TGTGCCAGCAGTTTGGGGACCGGCCTGGGGACCCAGTACTTC. It codes for CASSLGTGLGTQYF. The rearrangement uses TRBV28 and TRBJ2-5; D may correspond to TRBD1 or TRBD2 (5 bases each). V gave up 3 bases and J gave up 7 bases, with 15 bases separating them. In germline, CDR1 is MDHEN, CDR2 SYDVKM. This CDR3 is 14 amino acids long.

The chain carries TRBV3-1 and TRBJ2-1; 8 bases are a match to TRBD2. After removal of 8 bases from V and 8 bases from J, the junction contained 8 bases not matched to a gene. The germline CDR1 and CDR2 sequences are LGHDT and YNNKEL (reference sequence). CDR3 length equals 13 residues. CDR3 sequence: CASSAGGLDEQFF. DNA for the CDR3: TGTGCCAGCTCTGCGGGGGGTCTCGATGAGCAGTTCTTC.

The rearrangement links TRBV11-1 to TRBJ1-6; no reliable D call. The germline V gene encodes CDR1 SGHAT and CDR2 FQDESV (reference sequence). Trimming removed 5 bases from V and 10 bases from J, with 12 bases in between. The CDR3 contains 13 residues. CDR3 nucleotides: TGTGCCAGCAGCGGCCCCCCCGGGTCACCCCTCCACTTT. This sequence encodes CASSGPPGSPLHF.

This chain connects TRBV6-1 to TRBJ2-4; maybe TRBD1 (5 bases). Judging by the DNA end, TRBJ2-7 fits better; the J call may be wrong. CDR1 is MNHNS, CDR2 SASEGT, per germline. CDR3 length equals 15 residues. In DNA, the CDR3 is TGTGCCAGCAGTGCCGTTGGGGCAGGAACCTACGAGCAGTACTTC. Amino acids: CASSAVGAGTYEQYF.

As to this clonotype: Germline is not matched at one junction end, which may reflect a read error. The rearrangement joins TRBV29-1 to TRBJ2-3; TRBD2 agrees at 10 bases. Germline V gene sequence: CDR1 SQVTM, CDR2 ANQGSEA. The CDR3 runs 14 residues. CDR3 amino acids: CSVGERGGTDTQCF. The DNA for the CDR3 is TGCAGCGTTGGAGAGCGGGGGGGCACAGATACGCAGTGTTTT.

The sample holds a few counts of this clonotype. The rearrangement links TRBV29-1 to TRBJ2-3; D is unresolved. In germline, CDR1 is SQVTM, CDR2 ANQGSEA. CDR3 size: 12 residues. Trimming left V 7 bases short and J 0 bases short, with 8 bases between. This CDR3 is CSAIDSTDTQYF. CDR3 nucleotides: TGCAGCGCCATCGACAGCACAGATACGCAGTATTTT.

The chain uses TRBV5-6 and TRBJ1-2; D is unclear. Trimming took 4 bases from V and 8 from J, leaving 12 bases between them. The CDR3 loop spans 12 amino acids. The germline gives CDR1 SGHDT, CDR2 YYEEEE. CDR3 in amino acids: CASSQPGWGYTF. The CDR3 coding sequence is TGTGCCAGCAGCCAACCGGGTTGGGGCTACACCTTC.

This clonotype was counted once. The chain couples TRBV7-2 to TRBJ2-7, with D possibly being TRBD2 (6 bases). The CDR3 runs to 13 residues. Germline V gene lookup returns CDR1 SGHTA and CDR2 FQGNSA. Trimming removed 2 bases from V and 6 bases from J, with 11 bases in between. CDR3 DNA: TGTGCCAGCAGCTTACTACTAGCAGCCGAGCAGTACTTC. This gives the protein CASSLLLAAEQYF.

The table lists this clonotype with many counts. This chain connects TRBV4-3 to TRBJ1-2; D gene uncertain. CDR3 length: 15 residues. Between the trimmed V and J ends, which lost 0 bases and 1 base, there was a span of 9 bases. Germline-derived CDR1 and CDR2 are LGHNA and YSLEER. CDR3 region: CASSQEQISNYGYTF. Here the CDR3 DNA reads TGCGCCAGCAGCCAAGAACAGATCAGTAACTATGGCTACACCTTC.

V gene TRBV12-3 or TRBV12-4 combines with J gene TRBJ2-2; maybe TRBD2 (5 bases). This CDR3 spans 13 amino acids. Trimming shortened V by 10 bases and J by 6 bases, and 15 bases separated the two germline ends. The CDR3 bases are TGTGCCACCCCGGGCGAGAGGGCCGGGGAGCTGTTTTTT. It specifies CATPGERAGELFF.

In this sample, this clonotype turned up a few times. This chain connects TRBV20-1 to TRBJ2-1; D is perhaps TRBD1 (5 bases). Germline lookup yields CDR1 DFQATT and CDR2 SNEGSKA (reference sequence). Trimming stripped 0 bases from V and 0 bases from J, with 12 bases between. This CDR3 contains 16 residues. CDR3 nucleotide sequence: TGCAGTGCTAGAGATGGTCCCGACAGCTCCTACAATGAGCAGTTCTTC. Translation: CSARDGPDSSYNEQFF.

The chain carries TRBV3-1 and TRBJ2-5; the match to TRBD2 covers 10 bases. CDR1 LGHDT and CDR2 YNNKEL come from the germline V gene (reference sequence). The CDR3 is 18 residues long. V was pared by 4 bases and J by 1 base, with 12 bases of the junction left unmatched. CDR3 sequence (DNA): TGTGCCAGCAGCCCTTTGGTGTGGACTAGCGGACTCCAAGAGACCCAGTACTTC. Its translation is CASSPLVWTSGLQETQYF.

This clonotype was observed a few times. J is TRBJ2-1 and V is TRBV6-4; 10 positions match TRBD1. CDR1 and CDR2 (germline): MRHNA, SNTAGT. The CDR3 runs to 15 residues. The J segment lost 7 bases and the V segment lost 2 bases, leaving 5 bases of the junction unmatched. The CDR3 sequence is CASSDPGTGVNEQFF. CDR3 DNA: TGTGCCAGCAGTGACCCCGGGACAGGGGTGAATGAGCAGTTCTTC.

On this clonotype: An end of the junction does not agree with germline; a read error may underlie this. The chain joins TRBV5-1 to TRBJ2-1; TRBD2 agrees at 9 bases. Germline V gene sequence: CDR1 SGHRS, CDR2 YFSETQ. This CDR3 is 14 amino acids long. The CDR3, as DNA: TGCGCCAGCAGCCAGGGACTAGCAGCCGGTGAGCGGTTCTTC. Its protein product is CASSQGLAAGERFF.

The genes are TRBV20-1 and TRBJ1-5; 7 bases agree with TRBD1. The CDR3 runs to 14 residues. After removal of 3 bases from V and 9 bases from J, the junction contained 11 bases not matched to a gene. Germline CDR1 reads DFQATT; CDR2 reads SNEGSKA (reference sequence). CDR3 in DNA: TGCAGTGCTAGCCTAGGACAGGCCGGGAGGCCCCAGCATTTT. Amino acid sequence: CSASLGQAGRPQHF.

This clonotype was detected a few times. The chain uses TRBV5-1 and TRBJ2-1; 8 bases are a match to TRBD2. The CDR3 runs to 14 residues. Germline V gene lookup returns CDR1 SGHRS and CDR2 YFSETQ. Trimming cost V 0 bases and J 7 bases; bases outside gene matches: 3. For the CDR3, the DNA is TGCGCCAGCAGCTTGGTGGCGGGAGGAAATGAGCAGTTCTTC. It encodes CASSLVAGGNEQFF. Using reference TRBV5-1 and TRBJ2-1 for the parts outside the CDR3, the full variable domain is KAGVTQTPRYLIKTRGQQVTLSCSPISGHRSVSWYQQTPGQGLQFLFEYFSETQRNKGNFPGRFSGRQFSNSRSEMNVSTLELGDSALYLCASSLVAGGNEQFFGPGTRLTVL.

This chain connects TRBV15 to TRBJ2-7; D could derive from TRBD1 or TRBD2 (5 bases each). Trimming stripped 0 bases from V and 4 bases from J, with 22 bases between. The germline V gene has CDR1 LNHNV and CDR2 YYDKDF (reference sequence). This CDR3 spans 18 amino acids. CDR3 region: CATSRDWWGSGRQYEQYF. In DNA form, the CDR3 reads TGTGCCACCAGCAGAGATTGGTGGGGGTCGGGACGCCAGTACGAGCAGTACTTC.

This clonotype occurred a few times. This chain connects TRBV12-3 or TRBV12-4 to TRBJ2-7; 10 bases agree with TRBD1. The V and J ends lost 6 bases and 5 bases, in that order; junction bases with no gene match: 4. The CDR3 runs to 13 residues. CDR3 residues: CASRGTGVDEQYF. The CDR3 nucleotides are TGTGCCAGCAGGGGGACAGGGGTGGACGAGCAGTACTTC.

The genes are TRBV10-3 and TRBJ1-1; unclear D gene. Per germline, CDR1 ENHRY and CDR2 SYGVKD. The CDR3 consists of 14 residues. V was clipped by 2 bases and J by 1 base, with 8 bases between them. CDR3 bases: TGTGCCATCAGTGAGGGGCCTGGGAACACTGAAGCTTTCTTT. It codes for CAISEGPGNTEAFF.